This T cell receptor beta chain was obtained from a study of T cell responses to AZD1222 COVID-19 vaccine. Study-wide findings and caveats: An increase in Spike-specific TCR breadth and depth was observed after two AZD1222 doses.

Worth noting for this clone: Antigen: not known.

The method was immunoSEQ multiplex PCR; TCRdb's version includes in-frame clones alone and lacks a portion of them. The sample carries about 150,000 clones, about nine tenths recorded once. The CDR3 is 12 residues long. Trimming cost V 1 base and J 11 bases, with 11 bases left between them. Germline lookup yields CDR1 SEHNR and CDR2 FQNEAQ (reference sequence). The sequencing here drew on peripheral blood, taken 28 days after the second AZD1222 dose. This clonotype was sampled from an adult who received the AZD1222 COVID-19 vaccine. The V gene is TRBV7-9, the J gene TRBJ1-1; maybe TRBD1 (6 bases). In DNA, the CDR3 is TGTGCCAGCAGCTTAGTAGGGGGGAAGGCTTTCTTT. It is translated as CASSLVGGKAFF.